The 2 T cell receptor beta chains reported below all come from one sample, sequenced in a study of T cells in Graves' hyperthyroidism and ophthalmopathy. Authors of the study amplified TCR beta CDR3 regions from RNA transcripts. The HTBI set primed first-round TCR CDR3 RT-PCR. TCRdb reprocessed the multiplex PCR reads via MiXCR and lists one record per CDR3 protein. Counted here are 550,000 to 800,000 distinct CDR3 sequences, roughly 15% occurring once; the ten biggest clones make up 8.4%. Sequenced sample: blood. These receptors were obtained from a man younger than 35 with Graves' hyperthyroidism.

This sequence joins TRBV7-9 and TRBJ1-2; the D gene is possibly TRBD1 (5 bases). The CDR3 runs to 12 residues. From germline, CDR1 is SEHNR and CDR2 FQNEAQ (reference sequence). Trimming shortened V by 6 bases and J by 3 bases, and 8 bases separated the two germline ends. DNA for the CDR3: TGTGCCAGCAGACCACAGGACTATGGCTACACCTTC. Protein sequence: CASRPQDYGYTF.

The chain couples TRBV10-2 to TRBJ2-5; maybe TRBD1 (6 bases). Trimming removed 0 bases from V and 3 bases from J, with 8 bases in between. CDR1 and CDR2 from the germline V gene are WSHSY and SAAADI. CDR3 size: 14 residues. The CDR3 protein is CASSESNREETQYF. Written as DNA, the CDR3 is TGCGCCAGCAGTGAGTCGAACAGGGAAGAGACCCAGTACTTC.